The source of this TCR beta chain is a study of shared clonotypes between healthy human individuals (dated by TCRdb to about 2020). With regard to the full study: Two women and three men aged 18 to 49 years were included in the cohort. For each donor, CD4 naive and CD4 memory were each run on three plates, CD8 naive on two plates, and CD8 memory on one plate. The study deeply sequenced blood TCR repertoires of roughly five healthy adults to estimate repertoire size and the extent of clonotype sharing between individuals. Between about 0.8 and 9 billion PBMCs per donor were obtained by leukapheresis. To increase sequencing depth and limit assay-specific biases, TCR repertoire library preparation and sequencing were carried out by different laboratories using diverse techniques.

Using the deep immunoSEQ assay, TCR CDR3 regions were amplified from genomic DNA by multiplex PCR. For each cell subset, the extracted genomic DNA was distributed evenly across all wells of several immunoSEQ 96-well plates, and each plate served as one replicate. For sorted subsets, 150 to 200 ng genomic DNA, equal to 30,000 to 35,000 T cell genomes, was loaded into each replicate PCR. Purified libraries were quantified with a Qubit 3.0 fluorometer, sized on a Bioanalyzer 2100, and re-quantified with the KAPA Library Quantification kit. Every immunoSEQ 96-well plate was sequenced on a dedicated single-read 150-cycle Illumina NextSeq 550 flow cell. The original pipeline was this. Because the immunoSEQ output held only junctional sequences and lacked quality scores, the filtering could not match the filtering applied to full-length reads. To assign V/J genes and CDR3, sequences were annotated using PyIR, a Python wrapper for IgBLAST v1.9, with IMGT germline references. Reads were filtered out if the reads had weak V/J assignments (E-value above 1e-6), no CDR3, stop codons, out-of-frame junctions, or ambiguous translated residues. A V3J clonotype was defined by an identical inferred V gene, J gene, and CDR3 amino acid sequence. To compute the percentage overlap between repertoires, the number of shared unique clonotypes was divided by the size of the smaller repertoire. Repertoire richness was assessed with RTK rarefaction, the Chao1 estimator, and Recon v2.1 estimates of unobserved clonotypes. Generation probabilities for all TCRbeta clonotypes obtained by the gDNA method from several donors were computed using OLGA. TCRdb took over this immuneACCESS table, retaining in-frame rearrangements with V and J assigned. Such tables are incomplete; in checked studies, under half of the missing clones stem from an unresolved V gene, and the remainder is unexplained. Clone size and the V and J calls come from that table; the DNA yielded D and trimming. The sample profile shows millions of clones; about 95% of them were found once. The ten biggest clones cover 0.85% to 1.2% of the sample.

General conclusions and limits of the study: Pairwise subsampling led to the expectation that sequencing depth would affect the degree of clonotype sharing among donors. Larger estimated clonotype richness was generally found for naive subsets than for memory subsets. The genetic and exposure-history diversity represented was limited by the small number of donors. Even with the large sequencing depth, rarefaction of the sorted-subset datasets indicated that sequencing was incomplete. Approximately 5% of naive CD4, 3.5% of naive CD8, about 2.5% of memory CD4, and around 0.42% of memory CD8 clonotypes were shared across a few donors. Compared with non-shared clonotypes, the clonotypes found in all four sorted-subset donors had higher generation probabilities. Sampling was restricted to blood, and TCR repertoires in tissues likely differ from the TCR repertoires found in blood.

The trim is 0 bases for V and 1 base for J, with a gap of 7 bases between the germline ends. The CDR3 contains 14 residues, cysteine and phenylalanine counted. Only the CDR3 portion is preserved as DNA: 42 bases, with reading frame beginning at the first base. Reading the germline V gene gives CDR1 SGDLS and CDR2 YYNGEE. On this clone: Its antigen is currently not known. No much larger clone is present one base from it, and per-base qualities are unavailable.

CD8 naive samples consisted of CD45RO-negative cells that were positively selected for CCR7, yielding a CD45RA+CCR7+ population without TemRA cells. Healthy HIV-negative adults with no recently reported acute infections or vaccinations were included as donors. Every donor was a Caucasian adult residing in Nashville, Tennessee, USA. After blood collection by leukapheresis, PBMCs were isolated using Ficoll-Histopaque density gradient centrifugation and then cryopreserved in the vapor phase of liquid nitrogen. Analytical flow cytometry was used to check the purity and quantity of each magnetically sorted T cell population. Genomic DNA was isolated from each sorted fraction and quantified by UV absorbance on a Nanodrop 2000c.

The sequence joins TRBV9 to TRBJ1-1; the D gene cannot be resolved reliably. The receptor was isolated from a young man in good health. The specimen sequenced was naive CD8+ T cells sorted from blood. Read against the paper, the sample's cell subset or site label means: CD45RA+CCR7+. The DNA reads TGTGCCAGCAGCGTAGACGGTTGGAACACTGAAGCTTTCTTT. It translates to CASSVDGWNTEAFF.